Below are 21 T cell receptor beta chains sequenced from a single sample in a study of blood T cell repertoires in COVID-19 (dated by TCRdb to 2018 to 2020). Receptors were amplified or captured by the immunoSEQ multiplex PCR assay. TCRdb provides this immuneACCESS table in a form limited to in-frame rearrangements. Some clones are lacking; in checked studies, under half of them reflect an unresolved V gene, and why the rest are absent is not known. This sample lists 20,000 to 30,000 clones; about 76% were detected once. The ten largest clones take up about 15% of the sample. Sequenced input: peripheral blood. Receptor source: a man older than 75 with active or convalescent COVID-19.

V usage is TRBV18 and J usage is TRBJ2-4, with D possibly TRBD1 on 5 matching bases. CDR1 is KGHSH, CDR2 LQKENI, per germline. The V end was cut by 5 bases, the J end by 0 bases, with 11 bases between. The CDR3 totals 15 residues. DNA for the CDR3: TGTGCCAGCTCAACCAGTACAGGAGCCAAAAACATTCAGTACTTC. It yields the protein CASSTSTGAKNIQYF. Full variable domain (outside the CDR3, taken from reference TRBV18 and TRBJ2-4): NAGVMQNPRHLVRRRGQEARLRCSPMKGHSHVYWYRQLPEEGLKFMVYLQKENIIDESGMPKERFSAEFPKEGPSILRIQQVVRGDSAAYFCASSTSTGAKNIQYFGAGTRLSVL.

CDR3 DNA: TGCGCCAGCAGCCAAGGGACAGGGGACTACGAGCAGTACTTC. It is translated as CASSQGTGDYEQYF. J is TRBJ2-7 and V is TRBV4-1, with 9 bases aligning to TRBD1. CDR3 length: 14 amino acids. Losses at the gene ends were 1 base for V and 3 bases for J; bases not matched to a gene: 1. Germline V gene data show CDR1 as MGHRA and CDR2 as YSYEKL.

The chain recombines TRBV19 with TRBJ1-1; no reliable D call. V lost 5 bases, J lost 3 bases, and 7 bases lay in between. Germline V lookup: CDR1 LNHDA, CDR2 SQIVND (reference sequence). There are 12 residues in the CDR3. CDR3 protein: CASSGRYTEAFF. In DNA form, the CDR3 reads TGTGCCAGTAGTGGGAGGTACACTGAAGCTTTCTTT. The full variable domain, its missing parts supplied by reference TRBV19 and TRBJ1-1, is DGGITQSPKYLFRKEGQNVTLSCEQNLNHDAMYWYRQDPGQGLRLIYYSQIVNDFQKGDIAEGYSVSREKKESFPLTVTSAQKNPTAFYLCASSGRYTEAFFGQGTRLTVV.

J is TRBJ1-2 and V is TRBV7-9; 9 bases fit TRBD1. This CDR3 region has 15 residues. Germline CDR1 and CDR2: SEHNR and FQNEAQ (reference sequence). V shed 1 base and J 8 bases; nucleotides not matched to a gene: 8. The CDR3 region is CASSLEETGGAGYTF. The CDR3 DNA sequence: TGTGCCAGCAGCTTAGAGGAGACAGGGGGTGCCGGCTACACCTTC.

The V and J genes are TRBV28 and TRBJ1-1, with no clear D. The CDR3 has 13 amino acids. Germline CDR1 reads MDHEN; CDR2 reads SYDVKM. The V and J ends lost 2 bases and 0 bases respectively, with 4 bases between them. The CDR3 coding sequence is TGTGCCAGCAGTTTACCAGTGAACACTGAAGCTTTCTTT. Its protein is CASSLPVNTEAFF.

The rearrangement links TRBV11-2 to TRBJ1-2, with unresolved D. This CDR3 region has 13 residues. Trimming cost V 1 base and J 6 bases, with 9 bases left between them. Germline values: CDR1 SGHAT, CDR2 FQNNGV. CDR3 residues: CASSLVNPDGYTF. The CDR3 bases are TGTGCCAGCAGCTTAGTAAACCCGGATGGCTACACCTTC.

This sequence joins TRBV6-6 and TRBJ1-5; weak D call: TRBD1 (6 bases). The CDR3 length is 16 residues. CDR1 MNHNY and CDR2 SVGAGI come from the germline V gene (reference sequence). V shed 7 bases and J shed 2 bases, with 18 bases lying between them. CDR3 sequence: CASNPVRGAGNQPQHF. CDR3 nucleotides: TGTGCCAGCAACCCAGTCCGGGGGGCGGGCAATCAGCCCCAGCATTTT.

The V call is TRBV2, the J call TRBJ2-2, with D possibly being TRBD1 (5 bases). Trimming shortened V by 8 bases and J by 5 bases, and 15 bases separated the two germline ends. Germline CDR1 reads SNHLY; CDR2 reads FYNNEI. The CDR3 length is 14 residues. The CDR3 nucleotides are TGTGCCAGCGAAGTCAACAGGTGGACCGGGGAGCTGTTTTTT. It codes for CASEVNRWTGELFF.

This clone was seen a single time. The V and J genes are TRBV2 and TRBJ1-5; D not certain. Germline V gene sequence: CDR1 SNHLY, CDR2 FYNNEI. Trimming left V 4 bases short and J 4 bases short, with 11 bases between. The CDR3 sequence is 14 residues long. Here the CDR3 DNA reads TGTGCCAGCAGTGGAATTGCAGGTAATCAGCCCCAGCATTTT. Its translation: CASSGIAGNQPQHF.

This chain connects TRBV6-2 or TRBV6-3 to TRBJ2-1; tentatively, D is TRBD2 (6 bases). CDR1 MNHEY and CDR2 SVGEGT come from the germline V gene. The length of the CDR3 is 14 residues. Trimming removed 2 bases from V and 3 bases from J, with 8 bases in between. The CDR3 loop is CASSYGGVYNEQFF. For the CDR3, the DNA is TGTGCCAGCAGTTACGGAGGGGTCTACAATGAGCAGTTCTTC.

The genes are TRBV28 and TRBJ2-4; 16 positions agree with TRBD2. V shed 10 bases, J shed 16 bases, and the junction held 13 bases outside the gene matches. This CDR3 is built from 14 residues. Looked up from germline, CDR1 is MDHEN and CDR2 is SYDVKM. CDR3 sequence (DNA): TGTGCCACCTACAGGGGGACTAGCGGGAGGGGAGGATACTTC. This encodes CATYRGTSGRGGYF.

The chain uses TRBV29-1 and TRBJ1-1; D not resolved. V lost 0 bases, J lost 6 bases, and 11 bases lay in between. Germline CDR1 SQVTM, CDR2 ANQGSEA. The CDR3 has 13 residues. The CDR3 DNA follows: TGCAGCGTTGAAGATAGCCTCGGGGCTGAAGCTTTCTTT. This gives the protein CSVEDSLGAEAFF.

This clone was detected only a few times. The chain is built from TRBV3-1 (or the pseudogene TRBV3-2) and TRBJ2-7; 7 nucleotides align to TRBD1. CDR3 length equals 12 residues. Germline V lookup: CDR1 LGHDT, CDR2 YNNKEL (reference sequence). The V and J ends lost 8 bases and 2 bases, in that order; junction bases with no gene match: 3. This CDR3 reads CASRDRAYEQYF. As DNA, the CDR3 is TGTGCCAGCCGGGACAGAGCCTACGAGCAGTACTTC.

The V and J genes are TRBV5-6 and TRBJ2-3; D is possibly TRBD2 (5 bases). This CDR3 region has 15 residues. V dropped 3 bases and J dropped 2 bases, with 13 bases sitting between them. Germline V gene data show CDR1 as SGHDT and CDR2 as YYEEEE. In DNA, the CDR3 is TGTGCCAGCAGCTCTTACCCCGGGGTCACAGATACGCAGTATTTT. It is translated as CASSSYPGVTDTQYF.

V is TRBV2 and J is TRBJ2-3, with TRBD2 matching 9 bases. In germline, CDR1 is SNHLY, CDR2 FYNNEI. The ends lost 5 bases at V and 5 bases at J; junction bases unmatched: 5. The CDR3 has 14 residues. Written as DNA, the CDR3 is TGTGCCAGCAGTAATAGCGGGGGTGGAGATACGCAGTATTTT. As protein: CASSNSGGGDTQYF.

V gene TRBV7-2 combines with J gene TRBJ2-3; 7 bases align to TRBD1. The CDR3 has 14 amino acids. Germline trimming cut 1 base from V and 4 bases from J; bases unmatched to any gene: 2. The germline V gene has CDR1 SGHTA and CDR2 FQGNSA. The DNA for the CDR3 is TGTGCCAGCAGCTTAGGGACAGGCCCAGATACGCAGTATTTT. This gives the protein CASSLGTGPDTQYF.

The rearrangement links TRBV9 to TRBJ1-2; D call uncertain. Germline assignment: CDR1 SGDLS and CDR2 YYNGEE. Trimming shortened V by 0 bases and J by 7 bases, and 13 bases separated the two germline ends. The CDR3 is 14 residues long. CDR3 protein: CASSVGGRGGGYTF. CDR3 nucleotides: TGTGCCAGCAGCGTAGGCGGTCGGGGTGGTGGCTACACCTTC.

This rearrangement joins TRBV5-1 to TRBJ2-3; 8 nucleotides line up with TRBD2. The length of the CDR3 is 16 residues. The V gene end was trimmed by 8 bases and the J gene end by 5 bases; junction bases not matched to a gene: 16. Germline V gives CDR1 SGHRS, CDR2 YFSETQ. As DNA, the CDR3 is TGCGCCAGTATACCCTTAACCGGGGGGGCCCGAGATACGCAGTATTTT. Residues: CASIPLTGGARDTQYF.

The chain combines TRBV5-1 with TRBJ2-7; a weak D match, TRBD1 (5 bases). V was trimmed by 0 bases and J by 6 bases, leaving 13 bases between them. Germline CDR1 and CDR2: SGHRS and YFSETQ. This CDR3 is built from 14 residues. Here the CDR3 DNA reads TGCGCCAGCAGCTTGGTCCAGGGTCAGTTCGAGCAGTACTTC. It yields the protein CASSLVQGQFEQYF.

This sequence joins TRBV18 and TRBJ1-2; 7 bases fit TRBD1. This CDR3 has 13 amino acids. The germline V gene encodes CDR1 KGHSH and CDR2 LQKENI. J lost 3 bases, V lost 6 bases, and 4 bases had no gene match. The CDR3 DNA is TGTGCCAGCTCCACCGGGACAGACTATGGCTACACCTTC. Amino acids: CASSTGTDYGYTF.

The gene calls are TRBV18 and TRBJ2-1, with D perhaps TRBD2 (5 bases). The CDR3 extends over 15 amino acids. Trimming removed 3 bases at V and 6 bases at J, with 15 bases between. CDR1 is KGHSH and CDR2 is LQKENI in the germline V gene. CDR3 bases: TGTGCCAGCTCACCGGGGAGTGGTCGGGGCAATGAGCAGTTCTTC. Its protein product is CASSPGSGRGNEQFF.